This T cell receptor (beta chain) appears in the sequencing data of a study of blood T cell repertoires in COVID-19. Generated by immunoSEQ multiplex PCR, the TCRdb table keeps only in-frame clones and is missing some. The sample contains a few hundred thousand clones, around 90% of which appear only once. About this clone: One end of the junction is discordant with germline, which a read error may explain.

In germline, CDR1 is GTSNPN, CDR2 SVGIG (reference sequence). The CDR3 extends over 14 amino acids. The specimen was PBMCs or T cells enriched from blood (not recorded which). This receptor was obtained from a woman aged 55-70 years in a cohort exposed to, infected with or recovered from COVID-19 (not recorded which). This sequence joins TRBV30 and TRBJ1-4; 8 bases map to TRBD1. CDR3 protein: CTWSTGGGNEKLFF. The CDR3, as DNA: TGTACCTGGAGTACAGGGGGAGGCAATGAAAAACTGTTTTTT.